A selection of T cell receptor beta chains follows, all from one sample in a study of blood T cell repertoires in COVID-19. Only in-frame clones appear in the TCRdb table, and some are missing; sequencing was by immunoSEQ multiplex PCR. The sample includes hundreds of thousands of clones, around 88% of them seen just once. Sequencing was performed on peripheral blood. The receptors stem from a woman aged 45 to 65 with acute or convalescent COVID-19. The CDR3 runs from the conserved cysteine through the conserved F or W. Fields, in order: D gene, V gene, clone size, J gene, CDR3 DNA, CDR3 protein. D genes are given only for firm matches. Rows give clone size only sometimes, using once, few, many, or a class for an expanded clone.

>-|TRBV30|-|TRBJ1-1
TGTGCCTGGGACACAGGGTTGAACACTGAAGCTTTCTTT
CAWDTGLNTEAFF
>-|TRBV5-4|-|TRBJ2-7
TGTGCCAGCAGCTTGGGACAGGCCAGGGATTACGAGCAGTACTTC
CASSLGQARDYEQYF
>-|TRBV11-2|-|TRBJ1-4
TGTGCCAGCAGCCCCCTTGAGGGCAGGCTATGGGAAAAACTGTTTTTT
CASSPLEGRLWEKLFF
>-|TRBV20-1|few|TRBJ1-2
TGCAGTGCTAGTCTGGGTGGGGCTGGCTACACCTTC
CSASLGGAGYTF
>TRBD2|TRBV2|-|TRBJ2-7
TGTGCCAGCAGGGGGACTAGCGGTTCCTACGAGCAGTACTTC
CASRGTSGSYEQYF
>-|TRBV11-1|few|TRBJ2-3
TGTGCCAGCAGCTTGCAAGGGGGTGGTGATACGCAGTATTTT
CASSLQGGGDTQYF
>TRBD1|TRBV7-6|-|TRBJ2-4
TGTGCCAGCAGCTTGGGTAATGCCGGGACAGGGTACAACATTCAGTACTTC
CASSLGNAGTGYNIQYF
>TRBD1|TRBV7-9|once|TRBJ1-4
TGTGCCAGCAGCTTCCGGACAGGGGAAATCAATGAAAAACTGTTTTTT
CASSFRTGEINEKLFF
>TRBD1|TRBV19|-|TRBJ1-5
TGTGCCAGTAGTATAGATCCGACAGGGGCGGGTCAGCCCCAGCATTTT
CASSIDPTGAGQPQHF
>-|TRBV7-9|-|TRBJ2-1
TGTGCCAGCAGCTTAGCTACTTTAGCCGGCGGGAATGAGCAGTTCTTC
CASSLATLAGGNEQFF
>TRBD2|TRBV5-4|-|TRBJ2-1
TGTGCCAGCAGCTCGGGGGGGGTACTAGCGGGAGGTAATGAGCAGTTCTTC
CASSSGGVLAGGNEQFF
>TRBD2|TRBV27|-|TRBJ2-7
TGTGCCAGCCGCCCTTTAAGCGGGGCCAACACCTACGAGCAGTACTTC
CASRPLSGANTYEQYF
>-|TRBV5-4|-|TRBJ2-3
TGTGCCAGCAGAGTAGCCACGGATGAAGATACGCAGTATTTT
CASRVATDEDTQYF
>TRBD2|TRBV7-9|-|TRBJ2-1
TGTGCCAGCAGCTGGGGACTAGCGGGAGCTGGTGAGCAGTTCTTC
CASSWGLAGAGEQFF
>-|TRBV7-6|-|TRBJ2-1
TGTGCCAGCAGCTTAGTACTAGCAGGAACCTACAATGAGCAGTTCTTC
CASSLVLAGTYNEQFF
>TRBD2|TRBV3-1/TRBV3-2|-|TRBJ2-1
TGTGCCAGCAGCCAAGAAGCCCCGACTAGCGGGAGCGGGTCCTACAATGAGCAGTTCTTC
CASSQEAPTSGSGSYNEQFF
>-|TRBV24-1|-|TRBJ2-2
TGTGCCACCGCAACCTCGACAGGGGAGGGCACCGGGGAGCTGTTTTTT
CATATSTGEGTGELFF
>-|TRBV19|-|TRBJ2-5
TGTGCCAGTAGTATAGATTTGGGGCTAGTCGAGACCCAGTACTTC
CASSIDLGLVETQYF
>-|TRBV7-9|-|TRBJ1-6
TGTGCCAGCATCTCTTCAGGAAATTCACCCCTCCACTTT
CASISSGNSPLHF
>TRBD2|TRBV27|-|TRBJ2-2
TGTGCCAGCAGTCCCCTCCGGACTAGCGGCTCAGCGAACACCGGGGAGCTGTTTTTT
CASSPLRTSGSANTGELFF
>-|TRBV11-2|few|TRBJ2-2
TGTGCCAGCAGCTTCTTAAGAGAGGCCGGGGAGCTGTTTTTT
CASSFLREAGELFF
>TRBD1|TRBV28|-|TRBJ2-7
TGTGCCAGCAGCCTAGGGACAGTTCCCTACGAGCAGTACTTC
CASSLGTVPYEQYF
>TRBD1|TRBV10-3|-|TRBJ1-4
TGTGCCATCAGCCGGGACAGGGTGGGATCAACTAATGAAAAACTGTTTTTT
CAISRDRVGSTNEKLFF
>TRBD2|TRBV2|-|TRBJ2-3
TGTGCCAGCAAAGCGGGAGGGCCTGGCACAGATACGCAGTATTTT
CASKAGGPGTDTQYF
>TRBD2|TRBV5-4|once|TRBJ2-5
TGTGCCAGCAGTCCACTGGGACTAGCGGGAAACCAAGAGACCCAGTACTTC
CASSPLGLAGNQETQYF
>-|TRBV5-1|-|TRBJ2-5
TGCGCCAGCAGCCCTTCAGGGGCCCAAGAGACCCAGTACTTC
CASSPSGAQETQYF
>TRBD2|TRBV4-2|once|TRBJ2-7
TGTGCCAGCAGCCAAGATGGGACTAGCGGCTACGAGCAGTACTTC
CASSQDGTSGYEQYF
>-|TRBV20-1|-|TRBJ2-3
TGCAGTGCTACTCGCGGAGATACGCAGTATTTT
CSATRGDTQYF
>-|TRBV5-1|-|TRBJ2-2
TGCGCCAGCAGCTTGGCCTTGACTCGGGGTGGGGAGCTGTTTTTT
CASSLALTRGGELFF
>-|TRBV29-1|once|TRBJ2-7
TGCAGCGTCGATGTTGGGACAGCGGGCGAGCAGTACTTC
CSVDVGTAGEQYF
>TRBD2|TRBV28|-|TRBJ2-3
TGTGCCAGCAGTCGCCTTAGCGGGAGCACAGATACGCAGTATTTT
CASSRLSGSTDTQYF
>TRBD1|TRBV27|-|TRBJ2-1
TGTGCCAGCAGTCCCCACCAGGGGGCCGGATTCAATGAGCAGTTCTTC
CASSPHQGAGFNEQFF